This section outlines one TCR beta chain sequence together with its context. The germline V gene encodes CDR1 MNHEY and CDR2 SVGAGI. The CDR3 sequence is 13 residues long. This sample is drawn from a study of blood T cell repertoires in COVID-19. About the research overall: The study drew acute and convalescent COVID-19 samples from the United States, Italy and Spain.

This table comes from immunoSEQ multiplex PCR, and its TCRdb copy is limited to in-frame clones, with some not included. The sample has 200,000 to 250,000 clones; 70% to 85% are singletons. The sequenced material came from PBMCs or T cells enriched from blood (not recorded which). This sequence was found in a woman aged 55-70 years who had recovered from COVID-19. This rearrangement joins TRBV6-5 to TRBJ1-1; 9 positions match TRBD1. CDR3 coding DNA: TGTCTTATACGGGACAGGGAGAACACTGAAGCTTTCTTT. This gives the protein CLIRDRENTEAFF.